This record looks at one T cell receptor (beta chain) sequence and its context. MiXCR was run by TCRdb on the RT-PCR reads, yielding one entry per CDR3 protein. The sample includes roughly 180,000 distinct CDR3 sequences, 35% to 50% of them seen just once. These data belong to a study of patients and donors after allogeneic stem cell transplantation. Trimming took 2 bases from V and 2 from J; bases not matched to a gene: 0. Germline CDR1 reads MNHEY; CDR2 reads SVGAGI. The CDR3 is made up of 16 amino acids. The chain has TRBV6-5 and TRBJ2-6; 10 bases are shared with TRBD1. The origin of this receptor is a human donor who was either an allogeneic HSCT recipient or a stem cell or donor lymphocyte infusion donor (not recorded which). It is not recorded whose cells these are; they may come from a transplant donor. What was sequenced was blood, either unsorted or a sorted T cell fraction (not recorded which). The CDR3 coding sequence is TGTGCCAGCAGTTACGACAGGGGGCCTGGGGCCAACGTCCTGACTTTC. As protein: CASSYDRGPGANVLTF.